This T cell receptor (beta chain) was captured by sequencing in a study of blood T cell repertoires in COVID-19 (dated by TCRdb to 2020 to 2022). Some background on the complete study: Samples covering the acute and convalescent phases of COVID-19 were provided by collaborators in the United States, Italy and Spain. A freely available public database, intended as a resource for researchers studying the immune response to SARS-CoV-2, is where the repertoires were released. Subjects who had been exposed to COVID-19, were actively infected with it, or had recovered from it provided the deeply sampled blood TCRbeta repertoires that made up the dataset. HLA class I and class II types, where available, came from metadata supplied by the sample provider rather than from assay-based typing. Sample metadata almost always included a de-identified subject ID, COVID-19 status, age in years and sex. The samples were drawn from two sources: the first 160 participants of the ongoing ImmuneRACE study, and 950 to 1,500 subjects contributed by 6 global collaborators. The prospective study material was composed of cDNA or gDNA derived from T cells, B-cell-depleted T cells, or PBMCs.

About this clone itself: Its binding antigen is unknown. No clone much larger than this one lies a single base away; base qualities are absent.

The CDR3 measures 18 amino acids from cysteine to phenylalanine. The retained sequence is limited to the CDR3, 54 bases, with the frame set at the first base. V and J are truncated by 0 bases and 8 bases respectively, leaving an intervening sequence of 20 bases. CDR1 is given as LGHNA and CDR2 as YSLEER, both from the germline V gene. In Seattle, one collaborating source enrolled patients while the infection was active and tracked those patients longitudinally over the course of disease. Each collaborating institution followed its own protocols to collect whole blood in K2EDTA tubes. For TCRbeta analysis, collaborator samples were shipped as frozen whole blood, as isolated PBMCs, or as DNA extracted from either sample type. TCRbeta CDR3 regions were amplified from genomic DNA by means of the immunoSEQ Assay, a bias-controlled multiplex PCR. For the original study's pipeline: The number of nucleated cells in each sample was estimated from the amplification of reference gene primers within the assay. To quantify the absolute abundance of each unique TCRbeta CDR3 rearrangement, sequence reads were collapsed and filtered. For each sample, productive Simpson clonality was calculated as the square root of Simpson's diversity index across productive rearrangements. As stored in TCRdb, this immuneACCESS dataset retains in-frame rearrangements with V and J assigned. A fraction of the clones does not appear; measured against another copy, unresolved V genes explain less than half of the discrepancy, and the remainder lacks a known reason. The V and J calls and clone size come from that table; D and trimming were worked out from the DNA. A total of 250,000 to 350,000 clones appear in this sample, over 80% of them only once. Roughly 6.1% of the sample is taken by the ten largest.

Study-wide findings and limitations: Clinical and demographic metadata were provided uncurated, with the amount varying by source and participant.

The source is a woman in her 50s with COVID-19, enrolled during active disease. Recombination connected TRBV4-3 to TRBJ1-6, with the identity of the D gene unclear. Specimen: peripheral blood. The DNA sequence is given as TGCGCCAGCAGCCAAGAAACCGGGGATGGATTTTTGTATTCACCCCTCCACTTT. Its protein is CASSQETGDGFLYSPLHF.